Reported below is one TCR beta chain. The clone's antigen remains unknown. Base quality data are lacking; no much larger clone is found one base away. This sample stems from a study of OX40 agonist ivuxolimab in advanced cancers. Some background on the complete study: The costimulatory receptor OX40 (CD134) was targeted by ivuxolimab, a fully human IgG2 agonistic monoclonal antibody. The paper describes the monotherapy dose-escalation part (N of about 47 patients) of the phase I trial of ivuxolimab. Among the approximately 50 dose-escalation patients, about 19 had hepatocellular carcinoma, 15 or so melanoma, 9 renal cell carcinoma and 9 head and neck cancer. Prior anti-PD-1, anti-PD-L1 or anti-CTLA-4 therapy was permitted, and approximately 40% of dose-escalation patients had received checkpoint inhibitors. Partial responses occurred in three dose-escalation patients: two with cutaneous melanoma and one with hepatocellular carcinoma. In the dose-escalation cohort, approximately 83% of patients were male, and the mean age was approximately 60 years with a range of roughly 20 to 80. The purpose of peripheral TCRbeta sequencing was to test whether ivuxolimab changed TCR sequence diversity and led to clonal T-cell expansion. Intravenous ivuxolimab was administered to patients every 2 weeks at six dose levels: 0.01, 0.1, 0.3, 1.5, 3 and 10 mg/kg. Results and caveats for the whole study, not just this receptor: Low levels of normalized T-cell clonal expansion were also shown by some nonresponding patients. After ivuxolimab, more expanded clones were found on average in CD8+ T cells than in CD4+ T cells. In the 0.1-3.0 mg/kg groups, partial responders had among the lowest normalized peripheral clonal expansion, particularly in CD8+ T cells. At doses from 0.1 to 3.0 mg/kg, clonal expansion was seen in both CD4+ and CD8+ blood T cells between baseline and week 6. The antigen specificity of the clonally expanded peripheral T cells was not determined.

Genomic DNA was extracted from sorted cells for sequencing of the TCRbeta CDR3 region. TCRbeta CDR3 regions were sequenced using the immunoSEQ Assay. TCRdb provides this immuneACCESS table in a form limited to in-frame rearrangements. Some clones are lacking; in checked studies, under half of them reflect an unresolved V gene, and why the rest are absent is not known. The sample table lists around 94,000 clones, about 92% of them with a count of one. The top ten constitute 3% to 4% of the sample. Patients with a history of autoimmune disease or receiving systemic immunosuppression were excluded from the trial. Peripheral blood for TCR sequencing was collected from all dose cohorts at baseline, on cycle 4 day 1, and on cycle 7 day 1. The samples were taken from a phase I, first-in-human, multicenter, open-label dose-escalation trial of ivuxolimab. The trial enrolled adults with locally advanced or metastatic head and neck squamous cell, hepatocellular, melanoma or renal cell carcinoma. Before TCR sequencing, CD4+ T cells and CD8+ T cells from peripheral blood were sorted into separate populations.

Sample: CD4+ or CD8+ T cells sorted from blood, taken in a trial of the OX40 agonist ivuxolimab. The clonotype comes from an adult with an advanced solid tumor such as melanoma, head and neck, liver or kidney cancer.

The sequence in DNA is TGTGCCAGCGCGCGTGGGTACGAGCAGTACTTC. Translated, this gives CASARGYEQYF. The chain joins TRBV5-6 to TRBJ2-7; no D gene call is confident. V lost 7 bases and J lost 4 bases; the stretch between them is 9 bases long. The CDR3 runs 11 residues from the cysteine to the phenylalanine. Just CDR3 DNA is preserved here, 33 bases in frame from base 1. CDR1 and CDR2, per the germline V gene, are SGHDT and YYEEEE.